Sequencing of this TCR beta chain was carried out in a study of T cell repertoires in cytomegalovirus infection. For the study at large: Both CMV infection and a matching HLA type were indicated by public TCR beta signatures.

This clonotype has only a few counts. TCRdb redid the calling of the reads with MiXCR, one entry per CDR3 protein. The sample contains 250,000 to 300,000 distinct CDR3 sequences, about a quarter of which appear only once. With V trimmed by 6 bases and J by 2 bases, 3 bases remained unmatched. Germline CDR1 DFQATT, CDR2 SNEGSKA (reference sequence). The CDR3 is 14 amino acids. The TCR comes from a human donor in good health (CMV status not recorded). Some clones in this sample may be carry-over from other donors' samples. Material: PBMCs. The genes are TRBV20-1 and TRBJ2-3, with TRBD2 matching 12 bases. CDR3 bases: TGCAGTGCAAGGACTAGCGGGATCACAGATACGCAGTATTTT. This codes for CSARTSGITDTQYF.